The present T cell receptor beta chain was sequenced within a study of blood T cells in healthy people across ages. Study-wide context: With template switching, about one barcoded beta molecule was captured per two T cells.

Study-level findings and limits: Greater diversity and more naive CD4+ cells were seen in long-lived donors than in aged donors.

This clonotype turned up a few times. Its antigen is not identified. The junction had 8 bases not matched to a gene; V was cut back by 4 bases and J by 4 bases. Germline loops: CDR1 MGHRA, CDR2 YSYEKL. The CDR3 runs 17 residues. Sample donors were healthy Caucasian individuals that came from Russia, aged roughly 6 to 100. Next came a second PCR, run for about 7 to 12 cycles, which used a sample-barcoded 5' primer along with a J-beta primer mix. Every cDNA was tagged by a template-switch adaptor with 12 random nucleotides. Each CDR3 protein is one row after TCRdb ran MiXCR on the 5' RACE reads. The sample holds almost 1 million distinct CDR3 sequences, 51% seen once.

The receptor's source is a woman between 55 and 75 years old in good health. The sequenced sample consisted of blood. The chain uses TRBV4-1 and TRBJ2-1; 12 nucleotides match TRBD2. CDR3 bases: TGCGCCAGCAGCCCCCTAGTCGGACTAGCGGGATACAATGAGCAGTTCTTC. Translated: CASSPLVGLAGYNEQFF.